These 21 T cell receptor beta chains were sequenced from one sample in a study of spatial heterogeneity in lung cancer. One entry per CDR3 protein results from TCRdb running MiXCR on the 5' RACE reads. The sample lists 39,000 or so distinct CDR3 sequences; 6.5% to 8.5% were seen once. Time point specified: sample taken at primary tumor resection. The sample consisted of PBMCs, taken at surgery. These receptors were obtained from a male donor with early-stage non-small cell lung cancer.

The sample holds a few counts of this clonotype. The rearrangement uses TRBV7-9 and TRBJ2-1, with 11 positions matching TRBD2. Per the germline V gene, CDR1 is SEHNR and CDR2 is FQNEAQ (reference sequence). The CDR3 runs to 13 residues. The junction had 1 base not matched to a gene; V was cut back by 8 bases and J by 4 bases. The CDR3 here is CASGTSGYNEQFF. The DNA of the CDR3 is TGTGCCAGCGGGACTAGCGGTTACAATGAGCAGTTCTTC.

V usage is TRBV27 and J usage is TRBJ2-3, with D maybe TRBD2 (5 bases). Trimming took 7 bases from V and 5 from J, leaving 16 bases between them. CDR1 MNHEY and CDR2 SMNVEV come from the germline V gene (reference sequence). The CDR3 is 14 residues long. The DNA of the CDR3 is TGTGCCAGCATGAGTCGGGGTCTCAAAGATACGCAGTATTTT. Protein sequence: CASMSRGLKDTQYF.

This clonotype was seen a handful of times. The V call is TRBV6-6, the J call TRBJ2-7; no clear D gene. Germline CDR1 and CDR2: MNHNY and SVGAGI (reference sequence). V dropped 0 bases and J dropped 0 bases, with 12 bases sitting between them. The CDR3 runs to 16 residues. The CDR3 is CASSYSTYAASYEQYV. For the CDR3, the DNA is TGTGCCAGCAGTTACTCGACGTACGCAGCCTCCTACGAGCAGTACGTC.

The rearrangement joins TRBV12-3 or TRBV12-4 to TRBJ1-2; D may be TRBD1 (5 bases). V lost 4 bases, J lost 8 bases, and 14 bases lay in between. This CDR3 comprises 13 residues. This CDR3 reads CASSYRDSEGYTF. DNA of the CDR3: TGTGCCAGCAGTTACCGGGACTCTGAGGGCTACACCTTC.

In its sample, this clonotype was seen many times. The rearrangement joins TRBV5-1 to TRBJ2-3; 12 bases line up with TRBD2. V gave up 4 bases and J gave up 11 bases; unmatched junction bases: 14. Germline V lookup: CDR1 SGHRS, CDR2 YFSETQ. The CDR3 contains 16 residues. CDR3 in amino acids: CASSPTPGLAGSEQYF. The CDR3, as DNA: TGCGCCAGCAGCCCGACTCCGGGACTAGCGGGCTCGGAGCAGTATTTT.

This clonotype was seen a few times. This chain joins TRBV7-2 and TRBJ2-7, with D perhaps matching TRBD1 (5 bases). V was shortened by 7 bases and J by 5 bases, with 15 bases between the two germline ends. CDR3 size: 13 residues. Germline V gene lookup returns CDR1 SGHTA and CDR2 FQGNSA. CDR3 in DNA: TGTGCCAGCAACCTTTGGGGCTGGGACGAGCAGTACTTC. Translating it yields CASNLWGWDEQYF.

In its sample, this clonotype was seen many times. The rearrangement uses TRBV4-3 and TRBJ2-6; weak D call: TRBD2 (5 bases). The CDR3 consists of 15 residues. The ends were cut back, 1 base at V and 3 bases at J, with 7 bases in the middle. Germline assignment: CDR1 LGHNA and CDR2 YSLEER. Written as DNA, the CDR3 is TGCGCCAGCAGCCAAGTCGGAGGTGGGGCCAACGTCCTGACTTTC. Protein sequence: CASSQVGGGANVLTF.

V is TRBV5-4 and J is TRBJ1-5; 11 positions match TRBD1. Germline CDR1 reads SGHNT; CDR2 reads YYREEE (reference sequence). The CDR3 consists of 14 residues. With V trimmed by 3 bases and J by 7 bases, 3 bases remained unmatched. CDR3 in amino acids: CASSSGQGDQPQHF. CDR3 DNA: TGTGCCAGCAGCTCGGGACAGGGGGACCAGCCCCAGCATTTT.

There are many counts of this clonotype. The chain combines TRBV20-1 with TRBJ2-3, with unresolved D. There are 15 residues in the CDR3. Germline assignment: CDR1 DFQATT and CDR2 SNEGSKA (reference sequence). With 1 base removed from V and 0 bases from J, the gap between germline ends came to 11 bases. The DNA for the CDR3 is TGCAGTGCTAGAGGGGCGGATGCTAGCACAGATACGCAGTATTTT. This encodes CSARGADASTDTQYF.

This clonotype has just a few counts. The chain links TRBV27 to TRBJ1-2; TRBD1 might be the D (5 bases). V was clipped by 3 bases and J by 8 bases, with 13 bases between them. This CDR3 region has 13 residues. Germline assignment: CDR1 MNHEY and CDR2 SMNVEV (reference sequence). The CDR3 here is CASSFGRDEGYTF. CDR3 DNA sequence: TGTGCCAGCAGTTTCGGAAGGGACGAAGGCTACACCTTC.

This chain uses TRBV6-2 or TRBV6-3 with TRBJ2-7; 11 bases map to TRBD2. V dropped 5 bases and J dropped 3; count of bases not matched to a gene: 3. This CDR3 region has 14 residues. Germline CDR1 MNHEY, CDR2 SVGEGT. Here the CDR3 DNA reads TGTGCCAGCAGTACGGGGACTAGCGGCTACGAGCAGTACGTC. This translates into CASSTGTSGYEQYV.

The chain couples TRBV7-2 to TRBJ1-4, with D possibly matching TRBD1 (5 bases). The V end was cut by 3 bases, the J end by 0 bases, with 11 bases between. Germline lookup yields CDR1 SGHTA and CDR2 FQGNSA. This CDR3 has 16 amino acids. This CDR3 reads CASSFSPTATNEKLFF. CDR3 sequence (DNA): TGTGCCAGCAGCTTTTCCCCGACAGCAACTAATGAAAAACTGTTTTTT.

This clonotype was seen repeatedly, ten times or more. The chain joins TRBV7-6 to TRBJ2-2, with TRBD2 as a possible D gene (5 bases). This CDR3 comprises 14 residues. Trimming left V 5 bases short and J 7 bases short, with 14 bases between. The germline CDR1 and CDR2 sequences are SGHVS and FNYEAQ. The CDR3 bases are TGTGCCAGCAGCCAAACGGACTGGGGCGGGGAGCTGTTTTTT. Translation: CASSQTDWGGELFF.

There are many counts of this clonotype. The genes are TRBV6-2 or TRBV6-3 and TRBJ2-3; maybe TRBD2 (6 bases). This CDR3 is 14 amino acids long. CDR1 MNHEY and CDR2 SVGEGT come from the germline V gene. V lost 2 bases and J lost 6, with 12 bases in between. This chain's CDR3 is CASSYGPGRDTQYF. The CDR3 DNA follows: TGTGCCAGCAGTTACGGGCCTGGGAGGGATACGCAGTATTTT.

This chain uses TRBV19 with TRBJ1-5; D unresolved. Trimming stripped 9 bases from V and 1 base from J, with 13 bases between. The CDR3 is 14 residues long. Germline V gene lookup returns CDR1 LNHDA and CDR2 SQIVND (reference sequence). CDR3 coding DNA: TGTGCCAGCGCTCCGGGCAGGAGCAATCAGCCCCAGCATTTT. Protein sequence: CASAPGRSNQPQHF.

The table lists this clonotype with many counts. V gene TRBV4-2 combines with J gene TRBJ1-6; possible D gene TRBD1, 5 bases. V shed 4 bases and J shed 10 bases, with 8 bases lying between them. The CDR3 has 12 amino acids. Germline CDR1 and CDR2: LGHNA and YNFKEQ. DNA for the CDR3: TGTGCCAGCAGCCGGGGGGACTCACCCCTCCACTTT. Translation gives CASSRGDSPLHF.

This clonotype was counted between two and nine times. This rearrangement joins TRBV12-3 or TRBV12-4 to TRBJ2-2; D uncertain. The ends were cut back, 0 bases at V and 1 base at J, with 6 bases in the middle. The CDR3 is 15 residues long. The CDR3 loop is CASSLAVLNTGELFF. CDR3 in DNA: TGTGCCAGCAGTTTAGCGGTCCTGAACACCGGGGAGCTGTTTTTT.

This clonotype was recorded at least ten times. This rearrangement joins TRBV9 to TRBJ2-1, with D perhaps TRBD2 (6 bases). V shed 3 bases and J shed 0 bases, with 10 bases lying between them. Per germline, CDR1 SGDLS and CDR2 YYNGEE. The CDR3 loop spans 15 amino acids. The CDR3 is CASSALATSYNEQFF. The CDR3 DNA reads TGTGCCAGCAGCGCCCTAGCGACCTCCTACAATGAGCAGTTCTTC. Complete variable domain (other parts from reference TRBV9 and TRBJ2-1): DSGVTQTPKHLITATGQRVTLRCSPRSGDLSVYWYQQSLDQGLQFLIQYYNGEERAKGNILERFSAQQFPDLHSELNLSSLELGDSALYFCASSALATSYNEQFFGPGTRLTVL.

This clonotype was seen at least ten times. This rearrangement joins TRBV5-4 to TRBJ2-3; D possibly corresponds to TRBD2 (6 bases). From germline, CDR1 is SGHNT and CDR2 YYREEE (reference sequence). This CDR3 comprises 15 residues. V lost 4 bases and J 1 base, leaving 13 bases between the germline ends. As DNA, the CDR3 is TGTGCCAGCAGCCCTCCGGGGGTGGGCACAGATACGCAGTATTTT. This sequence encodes CASSPPGVGTDTQYF. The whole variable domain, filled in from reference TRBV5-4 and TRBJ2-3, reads ETGVTQSPTHLIKTRGQQVTLRCSSQSGHNTVSWYQQALGQGPQFIFQYYREEENGRGNFPPRFSGLQFPNYSSELNVNALELDDSALYLCASSPPGVGTDTQYFGPGTRLTVL.

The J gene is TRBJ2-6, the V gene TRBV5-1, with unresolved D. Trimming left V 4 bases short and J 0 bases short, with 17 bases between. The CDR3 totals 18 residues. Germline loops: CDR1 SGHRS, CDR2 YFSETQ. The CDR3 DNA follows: TGCGCCAGCAGCCCGGTAGGTGTAGGAAGCTCTGGGGCCAACGTCCTGACTTTC. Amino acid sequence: CASSPVGVGSSGANVLTF.

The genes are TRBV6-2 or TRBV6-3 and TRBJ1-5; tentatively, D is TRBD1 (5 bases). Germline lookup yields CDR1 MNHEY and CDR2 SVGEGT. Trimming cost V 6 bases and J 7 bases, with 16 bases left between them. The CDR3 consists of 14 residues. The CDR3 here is CASSHGGGRQPQHF. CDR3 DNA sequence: TGTGCCAGCAGCCATGGGGGGGGACGGCAGCCCCAGCATTTT.